The 12 T cell receptor beta chains in this list originate from one sample, sequenced in a study of cytomegalovirus exposure and HLA in healthy donors. Primers included in the PCR were 60 Vbeta and 13 Jbeta primers. The repertoire was sequenced with immunoSEQ multiplex PCR; TCRdb's copy has only in-frame clones and lacks some. Among approximately 100,000 clones, around 77% were seen once, and the ten largest hold approximately 10%. The sample comprised PBMCs. The origin of the receptors is a man in his forties or fifties in good health and CMV-seropositive.

The chain employs TRBV5-4 and TRBJ1-2; D may be TRBD1 (6 bases). CDR1 and CDR2 from the germline V gene are SGHNT and YYREEE (reference sequence). The CDR3 contains 12 residues. V shed 8 bases and J shed 5 bases, with 13 bases lying between them. CDR3 sequence: CASTGRGYGYTF. The CDR3, as DNA: TGTGCCAGTACGGGGAGGGGGTATGGCTACACCTTC. The full variable domain, with the rest looked up from reference TRBV5-4 and TRBJ1-2, is ETGVTQSPTHLIKTRGQQVTLRCSSQSGHNTVSWYQQALGQGPQFIFQYYREEENGRGNFPPRFSGLQFPNYSSELNVNALELDDSALYLCASTGRGYGYTFGSGTRLTVV.

The chain joins TRBV19 to TRBJ2-7; 7 bases align to TRBD1. J gave up 3 bases and V 5 bases, and 10 bases lay outside the gene matches. This CDR3 is 15 amino acids long. Germline V gene lookup returns CDR1 LNHDA and CDR2 SQIVND (reference sequence). The CDR3 sequence: CASSHEGRGIYEQYF. CDR3 nucleotides: TGTGCCAGTAGTCACGAAGGCAGGGGGATCTACGAGCAGTACTTC.

The chain carries TRBV4-2 and TRBJ1-5; TRBD1 agrees at 10 bases. This CDR3 comprises 15 residues. V was clipped by 0 bases and J by 5 bases; unmatched bases: 1. CDR1 is LGHNA and CDR2 is YNFKEQ in the germline V gene. The CDR3 region is CASSQDGTGDQPQHF. The CDR3 nucleotides read TGTGCCAGCAGCCAAGACGGGACAGGGGATCAGCCCCAGCATTTT.

This clone has a handful of counts. CDR3 in DNA: TGCGCCAGCAGCCAAGGCCCACCTCGACAGGGAAACTATGGCTACACCTTC. This encodes CASSQGPPRQGNYGYTF. The chain uses TRBV4-1 and TRBJ1-2; TRBD1 matches 7 bases. With 1 base clipped from V and 2 bases from J, the junction kept 10 bases outside the gene matches. CDR1 is MGHRA and CDR2 is YSYEKL in the germline V gene. This CDR3 spans 17 amino acids.

The table lists this clone with a count of one. The chain uses TRBV19 and TRBJ2-1; D call uncertain. The CDR3 loop spans 13 amino acids. Germline values: CDR1 LNHDA, CDR2 SQIVND (reference sequence). V was shortened by 3 bases and J by 5 bases, with 8 bases between the two germline ends. The CDR3 spells CASSIFTDNEQFF. In DNA form, the CDR3 reads TGTGCCAGTAGTATTTTCACAGACAATGAGCAGTTCTTC. Together with reference TRBV19 and TRBJ2-1, the CDR3 gives the full variable domain: DGGITQSPKYLFRKEGQNVTLSCEQNLNHDAMYWYRQDPGQGLRLIYYSQIVNDFQKGDIAEGYSVSREKKESFPLTVTSAQKNPTAFYLCASSIFTDNEQFFGPGTRLTVL.

The rearrangement uses TRBV6-5 and TRBJ2-1, with D uncertain. The V gene lost 4 bases and the J gene lost 8 bases, with 15 bases spanning the gap. Per germline, CDR1 MNHEY and CDR2 SVGAGI. The CDR3 is 14 residues long. CDR3: CASSSDMGLDEQFF. Written as DNA, the CDR3 is TGTGCCAGCAGTTCCGACATGGGCCTCGATGAGCAGTTCTTC.

By sample fraction, this clone is medium-sized. This chain connects TRBV4-3 to TRBJ1-2, with D possibly matching TRBD1 (5 bases). This CDR3 spans 14 amino acids. Trimming removed 7 bases from V and 6 bases from J, with 18 bases in between. Germline V gene data show CDR1 as LGHNA and CDR2 as YSLEER. The CDR3 DNA reads as TGCGCCAGCATGTTGCAGGGTGGGGTAGATGGCTACACCTTC. Protein: CASMLQGGVDGYTF.

CDR3 protein: CASSLKLAGTETQYF. Here the CDR3 DNA reads TGTGCCAGCAGCTTGAAGCTAGCGGGGACCGAGACCCAGTACTTC. This sequence joins TRBV5-4 and TRBJ2-5; 9 nucleotides match TRBD2. Germline V CDR1 and CDR2: SGHNT, YYREEE (reference sequence). CDR3 length: 15 amino acids. The V segment lost 1 base and the J segment 5 bases; nucleotides outside the gene matches: 6.

The chain employs TRBV7-8 and TRBJ2-7; 10 bases map to TRBD2. Germline loops: CDR1 SGHVS, CDR2 FQNEAQ. With 5 bases clipped from V and 0 bases from J, the junction kept 13 bases outside the gene matches. The CDR3 is 18 amino acids. CDR3 amino acids: CASSPPPGLASRSYEQYF. DNA for the CDR3: TGTGCCAGCAGCCCCCCCCCGGGACTAGCGAGTCGCTCCTACGAGCAGTACTTC.

V and J are TRBV27 and TRBJ2-7; 9 bases line up with TRBD1. The length of the CDR3 is 15 residues. Germline CDR1 and CDR2: MNHEY and SMNVEV (reference sequence). With V trimmed by 6 bases and J by 5 bases, 11 bases remained unmatched. The CDR3 loop is CASRKEGQGIHEQYF. CDR3 sequence (DNA): TGTGCCAGCAGAAAGGAGGGACAGGGTATCCACGAGCAGTACTTC.

J is TRBJ2-2 and V is TRBV7-6; maybe TRBD1 (5 bases). Looked up from germline, CDR1 is SGHVS and CDR2 is FNYEAQ. This CDR3 spans 17 amino acids. With 1 base removed from V and 6 bases from J, the gap between germline ends came to 18 bases. CDR3 sequence: CASSLVIAAGRAGELFF. DNA for the CDR3: TGTGCCAGCAGCTTAGTTATTGCGGCAGGGCGCGCCGGGGAGCTGTTTTTT.

A few counts support this clone. One end of the junction fails to match germline, which may point to a read error. This chain links TRBV29-1 with TRBJ2-6; perhaps TRBD1 as D (5 bases). This CDR3 has 13 residues. Germline lookup yields CDR1 SQVTM and CDR2 ANQGSEA. The CDR3 nucleotides are TGCAGCACCAAGAGCTCTGGGGCCAACGGCCTGACTTTC. Protein: CSTKSSGANGLTF.